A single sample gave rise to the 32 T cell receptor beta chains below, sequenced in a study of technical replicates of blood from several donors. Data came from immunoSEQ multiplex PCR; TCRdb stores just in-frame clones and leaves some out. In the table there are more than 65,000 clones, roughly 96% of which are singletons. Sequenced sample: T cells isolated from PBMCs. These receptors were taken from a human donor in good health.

CDR3 sequence: CATALTVLSGNTIYF. CDR3 nucleotides: TGTGCCACTGCTCTCACAGTCCTCTCTGGAAACACCATATATTTT. V gene TRBV19 combines with J gene TRBJ1-3, with no clear D. The CDR3 spans 15 residues. Germline V gene data show CDR1 as LNHDA and CDR2 as SQIVND (reference sequence). Trimming shortened V by 10 bases and J by 0 bases, and 16 bases separated the two germline ends.

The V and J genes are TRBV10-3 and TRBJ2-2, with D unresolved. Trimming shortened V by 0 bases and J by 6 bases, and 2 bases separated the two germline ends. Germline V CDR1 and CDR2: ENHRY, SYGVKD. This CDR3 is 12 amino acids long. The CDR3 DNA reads TGTGCCATCAGTGAGTCCGCCGGGGAGCTGTTTTTT. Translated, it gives CAISESAGELFF.

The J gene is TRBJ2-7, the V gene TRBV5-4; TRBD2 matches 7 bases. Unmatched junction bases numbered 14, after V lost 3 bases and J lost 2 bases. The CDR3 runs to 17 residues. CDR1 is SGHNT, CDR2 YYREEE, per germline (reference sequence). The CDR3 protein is CASSSTPYPRETYEQYF. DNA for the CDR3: TGTGCCAGCAGCTCTACCCCTTACCCGCGGGAGACCTACGAGCAGTACTTC.

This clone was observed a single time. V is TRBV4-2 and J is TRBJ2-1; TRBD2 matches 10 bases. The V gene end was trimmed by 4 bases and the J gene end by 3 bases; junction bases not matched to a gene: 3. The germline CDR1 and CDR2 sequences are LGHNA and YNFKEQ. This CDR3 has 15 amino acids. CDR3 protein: CASSPTSGNYNEQFF. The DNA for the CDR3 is TGTGCCAGCAGCCCAACTAGCGGGAACTACAATGAGCAGTTCTTC.

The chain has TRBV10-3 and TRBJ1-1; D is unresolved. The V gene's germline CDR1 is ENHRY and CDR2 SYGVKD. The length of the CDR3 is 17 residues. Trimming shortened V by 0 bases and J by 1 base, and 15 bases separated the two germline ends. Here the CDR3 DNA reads TGTGCCATCAGTGAGTCAAGGTCCCGAGGGAAGAACACTGAAGCTTTCTTT. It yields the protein CAISESRSRGKNTEAFF.

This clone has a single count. The CDR3 protein is CASSTGTGTYNEQFF. CDR3 sequence (DNA): TGTGCCAGTAGTACCGGGACAGGGACCTACAATGAGCAGTTCTTC. The chain links TRBV19 to TRBJ2-1; 9 bases align to TRBD1. The CDR3 consists of 15 residues. CDR1 LNHDA and CDR2 SQIVND come from the germline V gene (reference sequence). V lost 4 bases to trimming and J lost 2 bases; unmatched junction nucleotides: 3.

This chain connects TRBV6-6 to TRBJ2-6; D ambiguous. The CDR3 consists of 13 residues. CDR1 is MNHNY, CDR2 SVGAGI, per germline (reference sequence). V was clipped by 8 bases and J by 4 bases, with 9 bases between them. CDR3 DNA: TGTGCCAGCTCAGGCTCCGGGGCCAACGTCCTGACTTTC. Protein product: CASSGSGANVLTF.

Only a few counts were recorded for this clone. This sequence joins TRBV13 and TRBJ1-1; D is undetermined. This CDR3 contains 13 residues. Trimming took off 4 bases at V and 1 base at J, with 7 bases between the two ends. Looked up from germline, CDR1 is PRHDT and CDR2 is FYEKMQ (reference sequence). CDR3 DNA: TGTGCCAGCAGCTACTCCACGAACACTGAAGCTTTCTTT. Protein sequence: CASSYSTNTEAFF.

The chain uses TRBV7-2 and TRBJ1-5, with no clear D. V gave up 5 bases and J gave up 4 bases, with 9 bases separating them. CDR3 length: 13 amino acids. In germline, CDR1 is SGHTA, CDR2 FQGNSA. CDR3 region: CASSGRFNQPQHF. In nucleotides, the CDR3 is TGTGCCAGCAGCGGGCGATTTAATCAGCCCCAGCATTTT.

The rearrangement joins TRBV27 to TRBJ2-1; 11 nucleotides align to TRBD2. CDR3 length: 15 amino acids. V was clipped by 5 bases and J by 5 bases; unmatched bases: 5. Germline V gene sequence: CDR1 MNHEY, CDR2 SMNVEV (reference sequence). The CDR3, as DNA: TGTGCCAGCAGTACCCGACTAGCGGGGAACAATGAGCAGTTCTTC. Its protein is CASSTRLAGNNEQFF.

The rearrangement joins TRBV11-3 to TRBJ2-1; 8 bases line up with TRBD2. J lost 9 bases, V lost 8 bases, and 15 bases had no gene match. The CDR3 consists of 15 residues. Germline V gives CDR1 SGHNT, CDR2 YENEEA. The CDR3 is CASGPGYGRVGEQFF. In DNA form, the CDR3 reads TGTGCCAGCGGACCCGGCTACGGGAGGGTAGGTGAGCAGTTCTTC.

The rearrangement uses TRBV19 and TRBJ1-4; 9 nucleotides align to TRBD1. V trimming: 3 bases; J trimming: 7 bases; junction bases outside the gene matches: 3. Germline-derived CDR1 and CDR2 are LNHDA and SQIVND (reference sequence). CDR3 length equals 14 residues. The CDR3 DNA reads TGTGCCAGTAGTATGGACAGGGGCGGTGAAAAACTGTTTTTT. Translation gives CASSMDRGGEKLFF. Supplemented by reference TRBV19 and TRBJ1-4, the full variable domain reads DGGITQSPKYLFRKEGQNVTLSCEQNLNHDAMYWYRQDPGQGLRLIYYSQIVNDFQKGDIAEGYSVSREKKESFPLTVTSAQKNPTAFYLCASSMDRGGEKLFFGSGTQLSVL.

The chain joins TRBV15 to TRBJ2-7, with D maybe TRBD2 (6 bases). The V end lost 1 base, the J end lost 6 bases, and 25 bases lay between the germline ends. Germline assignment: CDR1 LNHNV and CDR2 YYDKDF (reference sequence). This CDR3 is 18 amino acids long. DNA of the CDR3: TGTGCCACCAGCAGAGTTTCCCGGCTCGCGGGGCAACTACGCGAGCAGTACTTC. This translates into CATSRVSRLAGQLREQYF.

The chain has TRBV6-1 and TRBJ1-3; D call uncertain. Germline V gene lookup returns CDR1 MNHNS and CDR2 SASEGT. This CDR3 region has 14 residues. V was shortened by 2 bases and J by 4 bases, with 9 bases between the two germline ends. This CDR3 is CASSETEFGNTIYF. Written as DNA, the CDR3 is TGTGCCAGCAGTGAAACGGAGTTCGGAAACACCATATATTTT.

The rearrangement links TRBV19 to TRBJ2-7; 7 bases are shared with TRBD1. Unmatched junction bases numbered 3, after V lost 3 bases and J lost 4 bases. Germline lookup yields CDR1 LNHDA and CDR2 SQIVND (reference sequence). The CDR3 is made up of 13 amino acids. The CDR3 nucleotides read TGTGCCAGTAGTATGAGGGACAGTTACGAGCAGTACTTC. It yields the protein CASSMRDSYEQYF.

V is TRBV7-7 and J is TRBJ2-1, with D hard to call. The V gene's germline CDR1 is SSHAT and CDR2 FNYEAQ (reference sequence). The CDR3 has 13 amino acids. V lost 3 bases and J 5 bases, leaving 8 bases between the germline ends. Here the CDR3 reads CASSLILHNEQFF. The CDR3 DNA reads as TGTGCCAGCAGCTTGATACTGCACAATGAGCAGTTCTTC.

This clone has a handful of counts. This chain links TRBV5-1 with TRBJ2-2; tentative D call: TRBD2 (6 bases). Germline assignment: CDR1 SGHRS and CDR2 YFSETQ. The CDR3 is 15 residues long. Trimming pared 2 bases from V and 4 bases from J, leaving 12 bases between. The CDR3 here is CASSFGGELTGELFF. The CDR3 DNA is TGCGCCAGCAGCTTTGGCGGGGAACTCACCGGGGAGCTGTTTTTT. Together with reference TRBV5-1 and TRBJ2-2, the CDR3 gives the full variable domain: KAGVTQTPRYLIKTRGQQVTLSCSPISGHRSVSWYQQTPGQGLQFLFEYFSETQRNKGNFPGRFSGRQFSNSRSEMNVSTLELGDSALYLCASSFGGELTGELFFGEGSRLTVL.

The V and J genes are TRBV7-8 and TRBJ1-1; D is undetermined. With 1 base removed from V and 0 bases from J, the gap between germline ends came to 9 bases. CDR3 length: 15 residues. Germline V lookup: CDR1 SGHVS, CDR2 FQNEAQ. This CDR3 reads CASSLVSGMNTEAFF. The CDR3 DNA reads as TGTGCCAGCAGCTTAGTCAGCGGAATGAACACTGAAGCTTTCTTT.

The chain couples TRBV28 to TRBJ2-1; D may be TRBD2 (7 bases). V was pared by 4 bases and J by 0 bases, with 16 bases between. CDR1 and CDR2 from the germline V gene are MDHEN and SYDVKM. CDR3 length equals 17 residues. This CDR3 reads CASSSGGALSSYNEQFF. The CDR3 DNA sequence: TGTGCCAGCAGTTCTGGGGGGGCACTTAGCTCCTACAATGAGCAGTTCTTC.

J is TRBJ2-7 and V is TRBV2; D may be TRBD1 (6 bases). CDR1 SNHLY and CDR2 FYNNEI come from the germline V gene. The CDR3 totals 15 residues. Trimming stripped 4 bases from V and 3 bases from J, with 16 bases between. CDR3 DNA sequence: TGTGCCAGCAGTGCCCCGACAGGAAAGGGCTACGAGCAGTACTTC. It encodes CASSAPTGKGYEQYF.

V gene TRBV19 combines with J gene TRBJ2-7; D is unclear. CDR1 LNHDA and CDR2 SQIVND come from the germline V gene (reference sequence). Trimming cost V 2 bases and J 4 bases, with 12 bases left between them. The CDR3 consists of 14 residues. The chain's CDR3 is CASSISLVDYEQYF. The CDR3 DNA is TGTGCCAGTAGTATAAGTCTAGTGGATTACGAGCAGTACTTC.

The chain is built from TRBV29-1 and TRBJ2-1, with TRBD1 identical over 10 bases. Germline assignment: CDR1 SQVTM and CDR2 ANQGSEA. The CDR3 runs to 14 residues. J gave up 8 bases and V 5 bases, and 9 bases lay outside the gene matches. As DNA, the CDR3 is TGCAGCGTTAACCGACAGGGGGCTGGTGATGAGCAGTTCTTC. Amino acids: CSVNRQGAGDEQFF.

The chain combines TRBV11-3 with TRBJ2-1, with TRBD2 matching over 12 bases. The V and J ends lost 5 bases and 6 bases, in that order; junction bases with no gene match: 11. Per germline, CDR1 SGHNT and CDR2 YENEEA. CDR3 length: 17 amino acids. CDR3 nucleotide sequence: TGTGCCAGCAGCCGTGATCGACTAGCGGGAGTAGGCAATGAGCAGTTCTTC. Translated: CASSRDRLAGVGNEQFF.

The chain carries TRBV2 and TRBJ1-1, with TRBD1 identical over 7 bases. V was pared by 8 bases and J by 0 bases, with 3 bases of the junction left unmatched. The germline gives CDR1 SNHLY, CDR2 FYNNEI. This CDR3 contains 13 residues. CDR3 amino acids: CASDREVNTEAFF. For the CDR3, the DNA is TGTGCCAGCGACAGGGAAGTGAACACTGAAGCTTTCTTT.

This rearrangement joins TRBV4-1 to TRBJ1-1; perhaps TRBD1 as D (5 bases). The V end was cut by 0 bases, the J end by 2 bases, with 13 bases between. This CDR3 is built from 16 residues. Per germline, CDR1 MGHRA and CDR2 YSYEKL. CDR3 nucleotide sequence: TGCGCCAGCAGCCAAGAAGGGCGGGACGGTAACACTGAAGCTTTCTTT. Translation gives CASSQEGRDGNTEAFF.

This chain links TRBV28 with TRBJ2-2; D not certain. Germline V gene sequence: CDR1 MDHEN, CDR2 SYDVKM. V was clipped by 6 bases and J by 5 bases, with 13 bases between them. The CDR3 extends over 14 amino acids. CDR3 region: CASSSVDRTGELFF. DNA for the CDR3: TGTGCCAGCAGCTCCGTAGATAGAACCGGGGAGCTGTTTTTT.

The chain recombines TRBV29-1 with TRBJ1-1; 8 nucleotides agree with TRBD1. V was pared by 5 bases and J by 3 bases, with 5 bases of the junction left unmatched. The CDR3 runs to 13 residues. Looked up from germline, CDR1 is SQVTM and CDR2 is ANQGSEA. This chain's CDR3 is CSVRTGLYTEAFF. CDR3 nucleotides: TGCAGCGTTCGGACAGGGCTGTACACTGAAGCTTTCTTT.

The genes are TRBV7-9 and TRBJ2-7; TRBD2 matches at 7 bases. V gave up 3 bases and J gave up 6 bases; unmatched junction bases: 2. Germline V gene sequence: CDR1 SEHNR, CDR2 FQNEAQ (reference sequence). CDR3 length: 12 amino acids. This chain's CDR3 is CASSFGEGEQYF. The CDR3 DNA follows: TGTGCCAGCAGCTTTGGGGAGGGCGAGCAGTACTTC.

The chain's CDR3 is CASSLLSGWGQVKNQPQHF. The CDR3 DNA is TGTGCCAGCAGCTTATTATCCGGGTGGGGACAGGTTAAGAATCAGCCCCAGCATTTT. The V call is TRBV7-2, the J call TRBJ1-5, with 8 bases identical to TRBD1. Trimming removed 2 bases from V and 4 bases from J; junction bases left unmatched: 16. Per germline, CDR1 SGHTA and CDR2 FQGNSA. CDR3 size: 19 residues.

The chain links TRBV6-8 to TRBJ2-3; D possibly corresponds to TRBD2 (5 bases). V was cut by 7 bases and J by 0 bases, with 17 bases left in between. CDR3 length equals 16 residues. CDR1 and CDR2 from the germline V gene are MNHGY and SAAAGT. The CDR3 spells CASNPAGERSTDTQYF. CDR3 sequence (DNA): TGTGCCAGCAACCCCGCCGGGGAGCGGAGCACAGATACGCAGTATTTT.

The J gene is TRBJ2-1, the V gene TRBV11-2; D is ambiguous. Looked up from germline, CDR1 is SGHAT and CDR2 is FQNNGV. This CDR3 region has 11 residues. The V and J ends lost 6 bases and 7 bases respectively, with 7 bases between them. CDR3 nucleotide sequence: TGTGCCAGCAGTTATACTAATGAGCAGTTCTTC. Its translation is CASSYTNEQFF.

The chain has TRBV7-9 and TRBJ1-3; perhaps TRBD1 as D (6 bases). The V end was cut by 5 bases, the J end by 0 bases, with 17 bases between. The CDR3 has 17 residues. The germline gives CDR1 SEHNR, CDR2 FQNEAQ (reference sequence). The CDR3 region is CASSDTQGMYSGNTIYF. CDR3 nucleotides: TGTGCCAGCAGCGACACCCAGGGGATGTACTCTGGAAACACCATATATTTT.